Listed below are T cell receptor beta chains from one sample, sequenced in a study of cytomegalovirus exposure and HLA in healthy donors. Some clones are missing from TCRdb's copy, which holds only in-frame ones; the method was immunoSEQ multiplex PCR. The sample consists of 95,000 to 130,000 clones, around two thirds of them appearing once. The specimen was PBMCs. The source of these receptors is a woman aged 40 to 55 in good health and CMV-seropositive. Both conserved end residues are part of each CDR3. D genes are given only for firm matches. Size is stated for part of the rows, as once, few or many counts, or as a class when the clone is expanded.

clone_size,v_call,d_call,j_call,cdr3_nt,cdr3_aa
.,TRBV4-2,.,TRBJ1-5,TGTGCCAGCAGCCACGGGAGACAGCCCCAGCATTTT,CASSHGRQPQHF
.,TRBV4-3,TRBD1,TRBJ1-1,TGCGCCAGCAGTCGCACCCTCCTCAGGGGGCCTGATGAAGCTTTCTTT,CASSRTLLRGPDEAFF
once,TRBV11-3,.,TRBJ2-7,TGTGCCAGCAGCTTATCTTCAGGCTACGAGCAGTACTTC,CASSLSSGYEQYF
.,TRBV4-2,.,TRBJ1-3,TGTGCCAGCAGGGGGGACAAGGTAGATGGAAACACCATATATTTT,CASRGDKVDGNTIYF
.,TRBV7-9,.,TRBJ2-1,TGTGCCAGCAGCTTTACCAGCGGACTCTCCTACAATGAGCAGTTCTTC,CASSFTSGLSYNEQFF
.,TRBV5-4,.,TRBJ2-4,TGTGCCAGCAGCTTGGACAGGGCGGTAAACATTCAGTACTTC,CASSLDRAVNIQYF
.,TRBV27,.,TRBJ2-7,TGTGCCAGCAGTTTCCAAAGCTCCTACGAGCAGTACTTC,CASSFQSSYEQYF
.,TRBV5-6,.,TRBJ1-2,TGTGCCAGCAGCTTGGGTGTGGTAGTACGAGGCTACACCTTC,CASSLGVVVRGYTF
.,TRBV19,TRBD1,TRBJ2-1,TGTGCCAGTAGTATAACAGGGGGACCATACAATGAGCAGTTCTTC,CASSITGGPYNEQFF
.,TRBV7-3,.,TRBJ2-5,TGTGCCAGCAGCTTAGCCGGGGTCGGGACCCAGTACTTC,CASSLAGVGTQYF
.,TRBV6-5,TRBD1,TRBJ2-2,TGTGCCAGCAGTATTGACAGGGGGAACACCGGGGAGCTGTTTTTT,CASSIDRGNTGELFF
few,TRBV13,.,TRBJ1-1,TGTGCCAGCAGCATGCCCAACAGGAACACTGAAGCTTTCTTT,CASSMPNRNTEAFF
once,TRBV19,.,TRBJ1-1,TGTGCCAGTAGTCCCCGACAGAACTTGATGAACACTGAAGCTTTCTTT,CASSPRQNLMNTEAFF
.,TRBV7-8,.,TRBJ1-6,TGTGCCAGCGAAGCTTATTCTCGTGCTTCATATAATTCACCCCTCCACTTT,CASEAYSRASYNSPLHF
few,TRBV6-5,.,TRBJ2-5,TGTGCTACGACCCGTCAGCGAAAAGAGACCCAGTACTTC,CATTRQRKETQYF
few,TRBV28,TRBD2,TRBJ2-3,TGTGCCAGCAGTTTCAGCGTACGGCTAGCGGGAGCGGGAGATACGCAGTATTTT,CASSFSVRLAGAGDTQYF
few,TRBV2,TRBD1,TRBJ1-1,TGTGCCGGCGCCGGGGACAGGGGGAACACTGAAGCTTTCTTT,CAGAGDRGNTEAFF